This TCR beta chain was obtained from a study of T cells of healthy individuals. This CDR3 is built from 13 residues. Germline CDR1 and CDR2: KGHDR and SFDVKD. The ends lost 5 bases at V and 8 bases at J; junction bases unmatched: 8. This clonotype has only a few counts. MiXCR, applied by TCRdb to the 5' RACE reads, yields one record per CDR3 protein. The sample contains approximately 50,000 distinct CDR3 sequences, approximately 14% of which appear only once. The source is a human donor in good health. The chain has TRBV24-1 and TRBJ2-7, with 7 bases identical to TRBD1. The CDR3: CATSGTDREKQYF. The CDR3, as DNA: TGTGCCACCAGTGGTACTGACAGGGAAAAGCAGTACTTC.